One and the same sample provided the 14 T cell receptor beta chains below, sequenced in a study of radiotherapy plus CTLA-4 blockade in lung cancer. Method: immunoSEQ multiplex PCR; TCRdb's copy keeps in-frame clones and lacks some. This table has 120,000 or so clones, around 90% appearing once. The material was peripheral blood, obtained from a patient treated with radiotherapy plus ipilimumab. The receptor set was obtained from a human donor with non-small cell lung cancer that progressed on radiotherapy plus ipilimumab.

The sample holds one count of this clone. The V and J genes are TRBV7-2 and TRBJ1-1, with 8 bases aligning to TRBD1. The germline V gene has CDR1 SGHTA and CDR2 FQGNSA. The length of the CDR3 is 14 residues. V gave up 4 bases and J gave up 1 base; unmatched junction bases: 2. CDR3 bases: TGTGCCAGCAGCTGGGGACAGGCGAACACTGAAGCTTTCTTT. This gives the protein CASSWGQANTEAFF.

This clone showed up just once. The chain has TRBV5-1 and TRBJ1-1; D is ambiguous. The CDR3 consists of 13 residues. The germline V and J ends were trimmed by 4 bases and 1 base, with 8 bases remaining between them. Germline V CDR1 and CDR2: SGHRS, YFSETQ. The CDR3 bases are TGCGCCAGCAGCCCATATCAGAACACTGAAGCTTTCTTT. This encodes CASSPYQNTEAFF.

The DNA for the CDR3 is TGTGCCAGCCAAACCGAGGGAGCTGGCTACACCTTC. Translation gives CASQTEGAGYTF. V is TRBV6-5 and J is TRBJ1-2; no definite D call. The ends were cut back, 8 bases at V and 7 bases at J, with 14 bases in the middle. Germline V CDR1 and CDR2: MNHEY, SVGAGI. The CDR3 runs to 12 residues.

The chain recombines TRBV30 with TRBJ1-5; D is perhaps TRBD1 (5 bases). Trimming shortened V by 0 bases and J by 1 base, and 13 bases separated the two germline ends. Germline CDR1 is GTSNPN and CDR2 is SVGIG (reference sequence). The length of the CDR3 is 16 residues. The CDR3 sequence is CAWSVGGAGSNQPQHF. DNA of the CDR3: TGTGCCTGGAGTGTAGGAGGGGCGGGAAGCAATCAGCCCCAGCATTTT.

V is TRBV2 and J is TRBJ1-1, with 7 bases matching TRBD1. CDR1 is SNHLY and CDR2 is FYNNEI in the germline V gene. The CDR3 is 15 amino acids. V was clipped by 2 bases and J by 1 base; unmatched bases: 4. In nucleotides, the CDR3 is TGTGCCAGCAGTGAACCCGGGACAGCGAACACTGAAGCTTTCTTT. This gives the protein CASSEPGTANTEAFF. Complete variable domain (other parts from reference TRBV2 and TRBJ1-1): EPEVTQTPSHQVTQMGQEVILRCVPISNHLYFYWYRQILGQKVEFLVSFYNNEISEKSEIFDDQFSVERPDGSNFTLKIRSTKLEDSAMYFCASSEPGTANTEAFFGQGTRLTVV.

The chain is built from TRBV19 and TRBJ1-2, with 8 bases matching TRBD1. The V gene's germline CDR1 is LNHDA and CDR2 SQIVND (reference sequence). V was pared by 7 bases and J by 0 bases, with 4 bases of the junction left unmatched. This CDR3 is built from 14 residues. CDR3 amino acids: CASTRQGTNYGYTF. The CDR3 DNA is TGTGCCAGTACCCGACAGGGGACTAACTATGGCTACACCTTC.

Points on this clone: The sample contains more than one DNA sequence encoding this CDR3. The rearrangement joins TRBV29-1 to TRBJ1-1; the match to TRBD1 covers 8 bases. Trimming at V came to 5 bases and at J to 2 bases, leaving 4 bases not matched to a gene. The V gene's germline CDR1 is SQVTM and CDR2 ANQGSEA. This CDR3 has 13 residues. The DNA for the CDR3 is TGCAGCGTTCAGACAGGGGTCAACACTGAAGCTTTCTTT. Its protein is CSVQTGVNTEAFF.

The chain links TRBV5-6 to TRBJ1-2, with 8 nucleotides matching TRBD1. V gave up 4 bases and J gave up 8 bases; unmatched junction bases: 7. The CDR3 is 13 residues long. The germline V gene encodes CDR1 SGHDT and CDR2 YYEEEE. CDR3 DNA sequence: TGTGCCAGCAGCCCCCGGGACAGGCGGGGCTACACCTTC. Amino acid sequence: CASSPRDRRGYTF.

The chain is built from TRBV18 and TRBJ2-5, with TRBD2 matching 7 bases. Matching the DNA end better, TRBJ2-7 makes the J call doubtful. CDR1 and CDR2 from the germline V gene are KGHSH and LQKENI. The CDR3 is 13 residues long. CDR3 residues: CASSLGEGREQYF. The CDR3 DNA sequence: TGTGCCAGCTCACTAGGGGAGGGCCGCGAGCAGTACTTC.

The chain recombines TRBV2 with TRBJ2-7; 9 bases are shared with TRBD1. Germline CDR1 and CDR2: SNHLY and FYNNEI. The CDR3 extends over 15 amino acids. Germline trimming cut 6 bases from V and 6 bases from J; bases unmatched to any gene: 12. The CDR3 sequence is CASRITEGQGGEQYF. CDR3 DNA sequence: TGTGCCAGCAGGATTACCGAGGGACAGGGCGGCGAGCAGTACTTC.

V usage is TRBV6-5 and J usage is TRBJ2-7; TRBD1 matches 10 bases. V lost 5 bases, J lost 4 bases, and 8 bases stayed unmatched. Germline assignment: CDR1 MNHEY and CDR2 SVGAGI. The CDR3 sequence is 15 residues long. The CDR3 spells CASSPPGQGRYEQYF. Here the CDR3 DNA reads TGTGCCAGCAGTCCCCCGGGACAGGGGAGGTACGAGCAGTACTTC.

J is TRBJ2-5 and V is TRBV10-1; TRBD2 agrees at 7 bases. Trimming at V came to 10 bases and at J to 11 bases, leaving 16 bases not matched to a gene. CDR1 and CDR2 (germline): WNHNN, SYGVQD (reference sequence). The CDR3 covers 13 residues. CDR3 DNA: TGCGCCACCTCACGACCCCCGGCGGGGGAGCAGTACTTC. Its translation is CATSRPPAGEQYF.

This chain joins TRBV19 and TRBJ2-7; the D gene is possibly TRBD2 (6 bases). The CDR3 totals 13 residues. Germline values: CDR1 LNHDA, CDR2 SQIVND (reference sequence). Between the trimmed V and J ends, which lost 3 bases and 7 bases, there was a span of 13 bases. CDR3 DNA sequence: TGTGCCAGTAGTATGGGAGGTGCAGGGGAGCAGTACTTC. Amino acids: CASSMGGAGEQYF.

The chain carries TRBV7-2 and TRBJ2-5; 15 bases line up with TRBD2. V trimming: 8 bases; J trimming: 5 bases; junction bases outside the gene matches: 9. CDR1 and CDR2 from the germline V gene are SGHTA and FQGNSA. This CDR3 contains 16 residues. CDR3 coding DNA: TGTGCCAGCGGGTGGGGACTAGCGGGAGGCTTTGAGACCCAGTACTTC. Amino acids: CASGWGLAGGFETQYF.